This note documents a single T cell receptor beta chain sequence. The data belong to a study of shared T cell receptors in the human thymus. Data came from immunoSEQ multiplex PCR; TCRdb stores just in-frame clones and leaves some out. The sample lists over 650,000 clones, about 90% seen once, with approximately 0.0097% in the top ten. The germline gives CDR1 ENHRY, CDR2 SYGVKD. This CDR3 comprises 15 residues. The ends were cut back, 10 bases at V and 2 bases at J, with 18 bases in the middle. The same sample was also studied in work on human thymus T cells.

The receptor was derived from a boy younger than two with a congenital heart defect. Material for sequencing was thymocytes. The J gene is TRBJ1-5, the V gene TRBV10-3, with a tentative D call TRBD1 (5 bases). The CDR3 here is CATGTPGVGNQPQHF. The CDR3 coding sequence is TGTGCCACTGGGACTCCGGGAGTAGGCAATCAGCCCCAGCATTTT.